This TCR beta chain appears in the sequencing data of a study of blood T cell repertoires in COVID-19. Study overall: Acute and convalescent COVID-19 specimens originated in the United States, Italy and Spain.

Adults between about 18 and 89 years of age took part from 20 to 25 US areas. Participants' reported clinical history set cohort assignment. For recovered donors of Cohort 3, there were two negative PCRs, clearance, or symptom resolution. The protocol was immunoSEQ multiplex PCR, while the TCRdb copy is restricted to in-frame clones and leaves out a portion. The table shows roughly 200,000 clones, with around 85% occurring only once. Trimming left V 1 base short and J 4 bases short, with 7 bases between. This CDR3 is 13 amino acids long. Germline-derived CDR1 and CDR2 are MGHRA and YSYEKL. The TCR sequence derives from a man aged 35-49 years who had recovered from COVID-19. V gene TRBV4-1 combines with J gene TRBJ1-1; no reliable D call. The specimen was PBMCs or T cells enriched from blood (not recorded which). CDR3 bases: TGCGCCAGCAGCCAAGCGGGAAGCACTGAAGCTTTCTTT. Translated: CASSQAGSTEAFF.